Each of the 30 T cell receptor beta chains below was sequenced from the same sample in a study of Tregs in tolerant kidney transplant recipients. Here immunoSEQ multiplex PCR was the method, and the copy in TCRdb shows in-frame clones only, minus some. The table has 98,000 or so clones, 90% seen once. Sample: CD4+ T cells from blood, taken before the transplant. The source is a human donor who received a combined kidney and bone marrow transplant.

The rearrangement uses TRBV19 and TRBJ2-2; TRBD2 matches 7 bases. Germline loops: CDR1 LNHDA, CDR2 SQIVND (reference sequence). The length of the CDR3 is 17 residues. The junction had 12 bases not matched to a gene; V was cut back by 3 bases and J by 5 bases. CDR3 residues: CASSIKRTGGFTGELFF. DNA for the CDR3: TGTGCCAGTAGTATTAAAAGGACGGGAGGCTTTACCGGGGAGCTGTTTTTT.

This chain uses TRBV11-2 with TRBJ2-5; weak D call: TRBD2 (7 bases). The CDR3 totals 17 residues. Germline loops: CDR1 SGHAT, CDR2 FQNNGV. Trimming removed 1 base from V and 5 bases from J, with 20 bases in between. CDR3 sequence reads: CASSLVVDRGARETQYF. CDR3 DNA sequence: TGTGCCAGCAGCTTAGTGGTAGATCGGGGGGCCCGGGAGACCCAGTACTTC.

This clone has a single count. V gene TRBV6-6 combines with J gene TRBJ2-2, with TRBD1 identical over 8 bases. Germline trimming cut 7 bases from V and 0 bases from J; bases unmatched to any gene: 4. The CDR3 sequence is 15 residues long. Germline V gene sequence: CDR1 MNHNY, CDR2 SVGAGI (reference sequence). DNA of the CDR3: TGTGCCAGCATTTCGGACAGGGCGAACACCGGGGAGCTGTTTTTT. Its translation is CASISDRANTGELFF.

The CDR3 nucleotides are TGTGCCAGCAGCTTAGAGGGCAGGGGTAGCTCCTACGAGCAGTACTTC. Translated: CASSLEGRGSSYEQYF. The V call is TRBV7-8, the J call TRBJ2-7; tentative D call: TRBD1 (6 bases). Per the germline V gene, CDR1 is SGHVS and CDR2 is FQNEAQ. Between the trimmed V and J ends, which lost 1 base and 0 bases, there was a span of 13 bases. This CDR3 is built from 16 residues. The complete variable domain, with remaining parts taken from reference TRBV7-8 and TRBJ2-7, reads GAGVSQSPRYKVAKRGQDVALRCDPISGHVSLFWYQQALGQGPEFLTYFQNEAQLDKSGLPSDRFFAERPEGSVSTLKIQRTQQEDSAVYLCASSLEGRGSSYEQYFGPGTRLTVT.

V usage is TRBV7-2 and J usage is TRBJ2-2; D might be TRBD1 (6 bases). Germline assignment: CDR1 SGHTA and CDR2 FQGNSA. With 5 bases removed from V and 6 bases from J, the gap between germline ends came to 16 bases. This CDR3 spans 15 amino acids. CDR3 nucleotides: TGTGCCAGCAGCCCCCGTTCAGGGGACCCCGGGGAGCTGTTTTTT. Translation: CASSPRSGDPGELFF.

The V call is TRBV7-6, the J call TRBJ2-7; 8 nucleotides match TRBD1. Germline V gene lookup returns CDR1 SGHVS and CDR2 FNYEAQ. Unmatched junction bases numbered 5, after V lost 5 bases and J lost 2 bases. The CDR3 is 14 residues long. CDR3 in amino acids: CASSPGTGAYEQYF. The DNA for the CDR3 is TGTGCCAGCAGCCCCGGGACAGGAGCCTACGAGCAGTACTTC.

The chain recombines TRBV5-1 with TRBJ2-3, with a possible D match to TRBD1 (5 bases). V was shortened by 5 bases and J by 4 bases, with 8 bases between the two germline ends. This CDR3 is 12 amino acids long. Germline V gene lookup returns CDR1 SGHRS and CDR2 YFSETQ. The CDR3 loop is CASRVGPDTQYF. CDR3 in DNA: TGCGCCAGCAGGGTGGGGCCAGATACGCAGTATTTT.

The rearrangement links TRBV11-2 to TRBJ1-4; the D is unclear. The CDR3 extends over 13 amino acids. CDR1 and CDR2 (germline): SGHAT, FQNNGV. V dropped 1 base and J dropped 7 bases, with 7 bases sitting between them. CDR3 residues: CASSLVQAEKLFF. CDR3 bases: TGTGCCAGCAGCTTAGTCCAGGCTGAAAAACTGTTTTTT.

J is TRBJ2-3 and V is TRBV5-1, with 16 bases that match TRBD2. CDR3 size: 22 residues. Germline CDR1 is SGHRS and CDR2 is YFSETQ. The trim removed 4 bases at V and 1 base at J, leaving 18 bases unmatched. CDR3 in DNA: TGCGCCAGCAGCAACCGGGGACTAGCGGGAGGGCCCCGCCGGTCGGGCACAGATACGCAGTATTTT. It encodes CASSNRGLAGGPRRSGTDTQYF.

The CDR3 coding sequence is TGTGCCAGCTCCCGGACAGAGGGCTATTACGAGCAGTACTTC. It codes for CASSRTEGYYEQYF. The chain joins TRBV6-1 to TRBJ2-7; possible D gene TRBD1, 6 bases. The CDR3 is 14 residues long. Germline CDR1 is MNHNS and CDR2 is SASEGT. V lost 8 bases and J 4 bases, leaving 18 bases between the germline ends.

The chain uses TRBV27 and TRBJ2-7, with 8 positions matching TRBD1. V shed 5 bases, J shed 4 bases, and the junction held 10 bases outside the gene matches. The length of the CDR3 is 15 residues. Germline CDR1 reads MNHEY; CDR2 reads SMNVEV (reference sequence). CDR3 loop: CASSPRTGTVYEQYF. The CDR3 DNA follows: TGTGCCAGCAGTCCCCGGACAGGGACTGTTTACGAGCAGTACTTC.

On this clone itself: Distinct nucleotide sequences in the sample also encode this CDR3. CDR3 in amino acids: CASSEPDRGTRTNQPQHF. In DNA form, the CDR3 reads TGTGCCAGCAGTGAACCAGATAGGGGGACGAGAACCAATCAGCCCCAGCATTTT. The rearrangement joins TRBV2 to TRBJ1-5; perhaps TRBD1 as D (6 bases). This CDR3 has 18 residues. CDR1 is SNHLY, CDR2 FYNNEI, per germline. V was trimmed by 2 bases and J by 3 bases, leaving 20 bases between them. The entire variable domain, with the rest obtained from reference TRBV2 and TRBJ1-5, is as follows: EPEVTQTPSHQVTQMGQEVILRCVPISNHLYFYWYRQILGQKVEFLVSFYNNEISEKSEIFDDQFSVERPDGSNFTLKIRSTKLEDSAMYFCASSEPDRGTRTNQPQHFGDGTRLSIL.

In its sample, this clone was seen once. The genes are TRBV5-5 and TRBJ2-7, with TRBD2 matching over 7 bases. The CDR3 spans 17 residues. Trimming at V came to 0 bases and at J to 1 base, leaving 10 bases not matched to a gene. Per the germline V gene, CDR1 is SGHKS and CDR2 is YYEKEE (reference sequence). Here the CDR3 DNA reads TGTGCCAGCAGCTTGGCCGTAACGGCTAGCGGTTCCTACGAGCAGTACTTC. Translated, it gives CASSLAVTASGSYEQYF.

The chain has TRBV14 and TRBJ1-3, with D perhaps TRBD1 (5 bases). Germline V gene data show CDR1 as SGHDN and CDR2 as FVKESK. The CDR3 spans 14 residues. Trimming cost V 0 bases and J 6 bases, with 9 bases left between them. The CDR3 coding sequence is TGTGCCAGCAGCCAAGATGGAGGGGCAAACACCATATATTTT. This gives the protein CASSQDGGANTIYF.

V usage is TRBV11-3 and J usage is TRBJ2-3; unclear D gene. V dropped 5 bases and J dropped 5 bases, with 20 bases sitting between them. Germline V gives CDR1 SGHNT, CDR2 YENEEA. CDR3 length: 16 residues. This CDR3 is CASSPGRPGTGDTQYF. CDR3 DNA sequence: TGTGCCAGCAGCCCCGGCCGGCCAGGAACCGGAGATACGCAGTATTTT. Together with reference TRBV11-3 and TRBJ2-3, the CDR3 gives the full variable domain: EAGVVQSPRYKIIEKKQPVAFWCNPISGHNTLYWYLQNLGQGPELLIRYENEEAVDDSQLPKDRFSAERLKGVDSTLKIQPAELGDSAVYLCASSPGRPGTGDTQYFGPGTRLTVL.

The chain recombines TRBV27 with TRBJ2-3; D may be TRBD2 (7 bases). Germline assignment: CDR1 MNHEY and CDR2 SMNVEV (reference sequence). The CDR3 is made up of 16 amino acids. V was shortened by 6 bases and J by 1 base, with 17 bases between the two germline ends. The CDR3 reads CASRPGGGAGTDTQYF. In nucleotides, the CDR3 is TGTGCCAGCAGACCTGGAGGGGGGGCGGGCACAGATACGCAGTATTTT.

The chain is built from TRBV5-5 and TRBJ2-7; 10 bases match TRBD1. The length of the CDR3 is 15 residues. J was trimmed by 2 bases and V by 4 bases; bases with no gene match: 6. Germline loops: CDR1 SGHKS, CDR2 YYEKEE (reference sequence). This CDR3 reads CASSSTGTGAYEQYF. The CDR3 nucleotides read TGTGCCAGCAGCAGCACCGGGACAGGGGCCTACGAGCAGTACTTC.

The chain carries TRBV2 and TRBJ2-1; 7 positions match TRBD1. The junction had 16 bases not matched to a gene; V was cut back by 7 bases and J by 7 bases. The germline V gene has CDR1 SNHLY and CDR2 FYNNEI. The CDR3 runs 16 residues. The CDR3 bases are TGTGCCAGCACAGGAACCGGGACAGCGCGGAGGAATGAGCAGTTCTTC. It yields the protein CASTGTGTARRNEQFF.

This clone was seen just once. V gene TRBV27 combines with J gene TRBJ1-6, with D perhaps TRBD1 (6 bases). This CDR3 contains 16 residues. Germline-derived CDR1 and CDR2 are MNHEY and SMNVEV (reference sequence). V lost 3 bases and J lost 5, with 14 bases in between. This chain's CDR3 is CASSFWGHLDNSPLHF. For the CDR3, the DNA is TGTGCCAGCAGTTTCTGGGGGCACCTGGATAATTCACCCCTCCACTTT.

This clone turned up a few times. J is TRBJ2-5 and V is TRBV7-2, with 7 bases fitting TRBD1. Germline V CDR1 and CDR2: SGHTA, FQGNSA. Germline trimming cut 5 bases from V and 3 bases from J; bases unmatched to any gene: 3. The CDR3 sequence is 13 residues long. The CDR3, as DNA: TGTGCCAGCAGCCCGGGGACAGAAGAGACCCAGTACTTC. Translated, it gives CASSPGTEETQYF.

The chain couples TRBV19 to TRBJ1-5, with a tentative D call TRBD1 (5 bases). Germline V CDR1 and CDR2: LNHDA, SQIVND (reference sequence). With 4 bases removed from V and 1 base from J, the gap between germline ends came to 11 bases. The CDR3 sequence is 15 residues long. The CDR3 bases are TGTGCCAGTAGTAGGACCGGGGGGAGCAATCAGCCCCAGCATTTT. Encoded protein: CASSRTGGSNQPQHF.

The V call is TRBV6-1, the J call TRBJ2-3, with D tentatively TRBD1 (6 bases). Trimming cost V 2 bases and J 3 bases, with 9 bases left between them. Per germline, CDR1 MNHNS and CDR2 SASEGT. This CDR3 is built from 14 residues. The CDR3 DNA reads as TGTGCCAGCAGTGAAATTCAGGGGACAGATACGCAGTATTTT. This codes for CASSEIQGTDTQYF.

This clone showed up just once. The rearrangement links TRBV11-2 to TRBJ2-7, with 10 bases aligning to TRBD2. Germline trimming cut 5 bases from V and 6 bases from J; bases unmatched to any gene: 10. The CDR3 is 15 amino acids. Germline values: CDR1 SGHAT, CDR2 FQNNGV. This chain's CDR3 is CASSPLSGRHGEQYF. CDR3 nucleotide sequence: TGTGCCAGCAGCCCCCTTAGCGGGAGGCACGGCGAGCAGTACTTC.

This clone has only one observation. The rearrangement uses TRBV5-1 and TRBJ2-3; 13 bases match TRBD2. CDR3 length: 16 residues. The germline gives CDR1 SGHRS, CDR2 YFSETQ. Trimming removed 4 bases from V and 3 bases from J; junction bases left unmatched: 5. The CDR3 DNA reads TGCGCCAGCAGCCGGGGACTAGCGGGGACTACAGATACGCAGTATTTT. Protein: CASSRGLAGTTDTQYF.

The chain links TRBV4-2 to TRBJ2-5; 9 bases are shared with TRBD2. Germline CDR1 is LGHNA and CDR2 is YNFKEQ. V was pared by 0 bases and J by 5 bases, with 7 bases of the junction left unmatched. The CDR3 runs to 16 residues. CDR3 sequence: CASSQDTAGGGETQYF. CDR3 nucleotide sequence: TGTGCCAGCAGCCAAGATACAGCGGGGGGAGGGGAGACCCAGTACTTC.

The chain combines TRBV5-1 with TRBJ2-7; 8 bases map to TRBD1. V shed 6 bases, J shed 6 bases, and the junction held 14 bases outside the gene matches. This CDR3 spans 15 amino acids. CDR1 is SGHRS and CDR2 is YFSETQ in the germline V gene. The DNA for the CDR3 is TGCGCCAGCACGTCCCCGGACAGGGTTAACGGCGAGCAGTACTTC. Translating it yields CASTSPDRVNGEQYF.

This sequence joins TRBV23-1 and TRBJ1-1; 9 bases agree with TRBD1. TRBV23-1 falls under the ORF class, with uncertain function. Trimming removed 6 bases from V and 5 bases from J; junction bases left unmatched: 7. The CDR3 contains 14 residues. The chain's CDR3 is CASSPDRGMTEAFF. In nucleotides, the CDR3 is TGCGCCAGCAGCCCCGACAGGGGGATGACTGAAGCTTTCTTT.

This rearrangement joins TRBV19 to TRBJ2-7, with a tentative D call TRBD2 (5 bases). Trimming removed 0 bases at V and 7 bases at J, with 13 bases between. CDR1 is LNHDA and CDR2 is SQIVND in the germline V gene (reference sequence). The CDR3 is made up of 14 amino acids. CDR3 residues: CASSIDQGTGEQYF. DNA for the CDR3: TGTGCCAGTAGTATAGATCAAGGCACGGGGGAGCAGTACTTC.

The rearrangement joins TRBV7-2 to TRBJ2-7, with D tentatively TRBD2 (7 bases). The CDR3 has 13 amino acids. Germline CDR1 SGHTA, CDR2 FQGNSA. Between the trimmed V and J ends, which lost 1 base and 9 bases, there was a span of 13 bases. Here the CDR3 DNA reads TGTGCCAGCAGCTTAGGGGGGGGCGCGGGGCAGTACTTC. Its translation: CASSLGGGAGQYF.

The chain joins TRBV28 to TRBJ2-4; no clear D gene. The length of the CDR3 is 11 residues. Germline V gene lookup returns CDR1 MDHEN and CDR2 SYDVKM. Deletions cut 5 bases from V and 8 bases from J, with 7 bases between. The CDR3: CASSPRDIQYF. The CDR3 nucleotides read TGTGCCAGCAGTCCCCGGGACATTCAGTACTTC.